Listed below are T cell receptor beta chains from one sample, sequenced in a study of cytomegalovirus exposure and HLA in healthy donors. The protocol was immunoSEQ multiplex PCR, while the TCRdb copy is restricted to in-frame clones and leaves out a portion. Recorded for this sample: roughly 190,000 clones. What was sequenced was PBMCs. These receptors all stem from a young man in good health and CMV-seronegative. Both conserved end residues are part of each CDR3. The D gene is left open where the match is weak.

>TRBD2|TRBJ2-7|TRBV2
TGTGCCAGGTCTGGGGGCGGGGGGCCGTCCTACGAGCAGTACTTC
CARSGGGGPSYEQYF
>.|TRBJ1-1|TRBV5-1
TGCGCCAGCAGCGAGACGGGGGAGGCGAACACTGAAGCTTTCTTT
CASSETGEANTEAFF
>TRBD2|TRBJ2-1|TRBV11-2
TGTGCCAGCAGCTTAGACGGCGGGGGGCGATACAATGAGCAGTTCTTC
CASSLDGGGRYNEQFF
>.|TRBJ1-4|TRBV10-2
TGCGCCAGCAGCCAGGTTTGGGTTAATGAAAAACTGTTTTTT
CASSQVWVNEKLFF
>.|TRBJ2-1|TRBV4-3
TGCGCCAGCAGCCAAGCGCTTCACAGAAACTCCTACAATGAGCAGTTCTTC
CASSQALHRNSYNEQFF
>TRBD2|TRBJ2-5|TRBV13
TGTGCCAGCAGCTTAAATCATGGTGGGTGGACTAGGGAACCGCGAGAGACCCAGTACTTC
CASSLNHGGWTREPRETQYF
>TRBD1|TRBJ2-7|TRBV9
TGTGCCAGCAGCGTCCGGGACAGGGGCGACGAGCAGTACTTC
CASSVRDRGDEQYF
>.|TRBJ1-3|TRBV7-9
TGTGCCAGCAGCTCCCCAGGGGCGTCCCTCTCTGGAAACACCATATATTTT
CASSSPGASLSGNTIYF
>.|TRBJ2-1|TRBV7-9
TGTGCCAGCAGCTCTGTCCCAAGCTCGGGGAATGAGCAGTTCTTC
CASSSVPSSGNEQFF
>.|TRBJ2-1|TRBV29-1
TGCAGCGTTGGCGGAGGGGCTCTAGCGTCCCCCTACAATGAGCAGTTCTTC
CSVGGGALASPYNEQFF
>.|TRBJ1-1|TRBV30
TGTGCCTGGAGTGTAGCAGGTTGGGACACTGAAGCTTTCTTT
CAWSVAGWDTEAFF
>.|TRBJ1-4|TRBV10-1
TGCGCCAGCAGTCGACACATCACTAATGAAAAACTGTTTTTT
CASSRHITNEKLFF
>TRBD1|TRBJ1-2|TRBV11-2
TGTGCCAGCAGCTTGGGACAGGGCTATGGCTACACCTTC
CASSLGQGYGYTF
>.|TRBJ1-1|TRBV29-1
TGCAGCGTTGAAGCGCAGAAGAACACTGAAGCTTTCTTT
CSVEAQKNTEAFF
>TRBD2|TRBJ2-2|TRBV7-6
TGTGCCAGCAGCTTAGGGTGGACTAGCGGGCGAGTCACCTCCAACACCGGGGAGCTGGTTTTT
CASSLGWTSGRVTSNTGELVF
>.|TRBJ1-4|TRBV9
TGTGCCAGCAGCGGACAGGATGAAAAACTGTTTTTT
CASSGQDEKLFF
>.|TRBJ1-5|TRBV9
TGTGCCAGCAGCGCAACTGACGGGGGTTATCAGCCCCAGCATTTT
CASSATDGGYQPQHF
>.|TRBJ1-1|TRBV29-1
TGCAGCGTCCCCCGGACAGACATGAACACTGAAGCTTTCTTT
CSVPRTDMNTEAFF
>TRBD1|TRBJ1-5|TRBV6-1
TGTGCCAGCAGTCGACAGGGCTATAGCAATCAGCCCCAGCATTTT
CASSRQGYSNQPQHF
>.|TRBJ1-2|TRBV7-2
TGTGCCAGCAGCCCCGGTGAATTCGGGGTCGGCTACACCTTC
CASSPGEFGVGYTF
>.|TRBJ2-1|TRBV11-3
TGTGCCAGCAGCTTGGGCAGTTTCTCCTACAATGAGCAGTTCTTC
CASSLGSFSYNEQFF
>.|TRBJ1-1|TRBV7-6
TGTGCCAGCAGCTCAACAGGAACCAACACTGAAGCTTTCTTT
CASSSTGTNTEAFF